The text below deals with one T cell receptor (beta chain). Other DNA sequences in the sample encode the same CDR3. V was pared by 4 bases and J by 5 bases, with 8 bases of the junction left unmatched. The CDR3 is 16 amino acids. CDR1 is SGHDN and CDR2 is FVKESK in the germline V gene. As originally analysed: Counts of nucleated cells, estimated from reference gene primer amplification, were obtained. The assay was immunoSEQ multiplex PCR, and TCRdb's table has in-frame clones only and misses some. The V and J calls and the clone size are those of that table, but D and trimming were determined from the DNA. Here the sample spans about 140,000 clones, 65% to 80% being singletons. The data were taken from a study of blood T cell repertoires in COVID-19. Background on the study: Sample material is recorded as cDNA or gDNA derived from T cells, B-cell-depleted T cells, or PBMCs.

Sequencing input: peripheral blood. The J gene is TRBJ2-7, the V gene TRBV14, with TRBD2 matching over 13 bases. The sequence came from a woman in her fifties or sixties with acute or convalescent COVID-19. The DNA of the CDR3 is TGTGCCAGCAGCCCCATAGGACTAGCGGGAGAACACGAGCAGTACTTC. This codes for CASSPIGLAGEHEQYF.